This TCR beta chain emerged from a study of blood T cell repertoires in COVID-19. The CDR3 is 15 residues long. Germline CDR1 reads SQVTM; CDR2 reads ANQGSEA. V gave up 0 bases and J gave up 5 bases; unmatched junction bases: 9. Repertoires were generated with immunoSEQ multiplex PCR, while TCRdb's copy carries only in-frame clones and drops some. The data contain approximately 300,000 clones, roughly nine tenths of them singletons. Sequencing was carried out using peripheral blood. The receptor comes from a man younger than 30 who had recovered from COVID-19. The chain employs TRBV29-1 and TRBJ1-1, with TRBD1 identical over 7 bases. The CDR3 coding sequence is TGCAGCGTTGAAGAGTTAGGCAGGGGGGAGACTGAAGCTTTCTTT. Protein: CSVEELGRGETEAFF. Drawing the rest from reference TRBV29-1 and TRBJ1-1, the complete variable domain is SAVISQKPSRDICQRGTSLTIQCQVDSQVTMMFWYRQQPGQSLTLIATANQGSEATYESGFVIDKFPISRPNLTFSTLTVSNMSPEDSSIYLCSVEELGRGETEAFFGQGTRLTVV.